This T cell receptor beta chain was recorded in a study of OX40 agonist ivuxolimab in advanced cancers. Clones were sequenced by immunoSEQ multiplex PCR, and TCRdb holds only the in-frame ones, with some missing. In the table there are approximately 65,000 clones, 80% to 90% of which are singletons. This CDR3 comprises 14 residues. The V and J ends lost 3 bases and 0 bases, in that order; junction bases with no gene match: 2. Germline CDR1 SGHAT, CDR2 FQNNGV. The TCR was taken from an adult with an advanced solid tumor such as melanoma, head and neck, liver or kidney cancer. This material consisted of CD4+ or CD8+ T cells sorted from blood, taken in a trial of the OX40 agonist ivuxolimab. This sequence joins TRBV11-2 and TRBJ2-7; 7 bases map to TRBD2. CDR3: CASSFGRSSYEQYF. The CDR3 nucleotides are TGTGCCAGCAGCTTCGGGAGGAGCTCCTACGAGCAGTACTTC.